Below are 10 T cell receptor beta chains sequenced from a single sample in a study of shared clonotypes between healthy human individuals. Sequenced by immunoSEQ multiplex PCR; TCRdb stores in-frame clones only, minus some. The data contain hundreds of thousands of clones, around 73% of them singletons. Material: memory CD4+ T cells sorted from blood. Subset noted: CD45RA-negative fraction. These receptors originate from a woman in her twenties or thirties in good health.

This clone came up once. The rearrangement uses TRBV5-1 and TRBJ2-1; 9 nucleotides agree with TRBD1. The junction had 11 bases not matched to a gene; V was cut back by 1 base and J by 12 bases. The CDR3 has 15 amino acids. Germline assignment: CDR1 SGHRS and CDR2 YFSETQ. The CDR3 region has the DNA TGCGCCAGCAGCTTGAGTCCTACAGGGGGCGGAGGGCAGTTCTTC. Encoded protein: CASSLSPTGGGGQFF.

The chain links TRBV9 to TRBJ1-2, with 9 bases matching TRBD1. From germline, CDR1 is SGDLS and CDR2 YYNGEE. The CDR3 is 14 amino acids. Trimming removed 2 bases from V and 8 bases from J; junction bases left unmatched: 7. CDR3 bases: TGTGCCAGCAGCGTCCTAGGGACAGGGCTCGGCTACACCTTC. Translation gives CASSVLGTGLGYTF.

V usage is TRBV6-4 and J usage is TRBJ2-2; 7 bases are shared with TRBD2. The germline V gene encodes CDR1 MRHNA and CDR2 SNTAGT. The CDR3 extends over 14 amino acids. The junction had 2 bases not matched to a gene; V was cut back by 2 bases and J by 5 bases. CDR3 region: CASSDASGTGELFF. The CDR3 DNA reads TGTGCCAGCAGTGACGCTAGCGGAACCGGGGAGCTGTTTTTT.

This rearrangement joins TRBV28 to TRBJ1-5; TRBD1 is a possible D gene (5 bases). Germline values: CDR1 MDHEN, CDR2 SYDVKM. CDR3 size: 13 residues. Trimming removed 3 bases at V and 5 bases at J, with 8 bases between. CDR3 nucleotide sequence: TGTGCCAGCAGTTTGAGGGGTTATCAGCCCCAGCATTTT. Residues: CASSLRGYQPQHF.

The chain has TRBV15 and TRBJ1-2; D is possibly TRBD1 (5 bases). Deletions cut 0 bases from V and 5 bases from J, with 16 bases between. The germline V gene has CDR1 LNHNV and CDR2 YYDKDF (reference sequence). The CDR3 totals 16 residues. The CDR3 DNA reads as TGTGCCACCAGCAGAGATCTCGGCAGGGTAGGATATGGCTACACCTTC. Translating it yields CATSRDLGRVGYGYTF.

The rearrangement links TRBV19 to TRBJ1-1; D gene ambiguous. Germline V lookup: CDR1 LNHDA, CDR2 SQIVND (reference sequence). Trimming stripped 6 bases from V and 4 bases from J, with 18 bases between. This CDR3 comprises 15 residues. CDR3 bases: TGTGCCAGTAGCCTTACCCCAGGCGTGGGCACTGAAGCTTTCTTT. Residues: CASSLTPGVGTEAFF.

This chain uses TRBV4-1 with TRBJ2-6, with 10 bases that match TRBD2. The CDR3 covers 18 residues. Germline V gene lookup returns CDR1 MGHRA and CDR2 YSYEKL. Trimming removed 3 bases from V and 2 bases from J; junction bases left unmatched: 7. The DNA for the CDR3 is TGCGCCAGCAGCCAGAAGGGACTAGCGACTACTGGGGCCAACGTCCTGACTTTC. Translation gives CASSQKGLATTGANVLTF.

The rearrangement joins TRBV9 to TRBJ2-2; 12 nucleotides align to TRBD2. V lost 0 bases to trimming and J lost 8 bases; unmatched junction nucleotides: 2. In germline, CDR1 is SGDLS, CDR2 YYNGEE. The CDR3 is 15 residues long. This CDR3 reads CASSVGTSGRGELFF. CDR3 nucleotides: TGTGCCAGCAGCGTAGGCACTAGCGGGAGGGGGGAGCTGTTTTTT.

This clone came up a few times. The chain employs TRBV6-6 and TRBJ1-1, with D possibly matching TRBD1 (5 bases). Per the germline V gene, CDR1 is MNHNY and CDR2 is SVGAGI (reference sequence). The CDR3 is made up of 15 amino acids. Trimming stripped 7 bases from V and 4 bases from J, with 19 bases between. The CDR3 bases are TGTGCCAGCACCCACGGGGGGGGGACGGGCACTGAAGCTTTCTTT. The encoded protein is CASTHGGGTGTEAFF.

This clone has just a few counts. The rearrangement links TRBV5-1 to TRBJ1-2; possibly TRBD1 for D (5 bases). V was pared by 2 bases and J by 0 bases, with 14 bases between. CDR3 size: 16 residues. Germline CDR1 reads SGHRS; CDR2 reads YFSETQ. Here the CDR3 reads CASSLIQGGTNYGYTF. CDR3 coding DNA: TGCGCCAGCAGCTTAATTCAGGGCGGGACTAACTATGGCTACACCTTC. The full variable domain, its missing parts supplied by reference TRBV5-1 and TRBJ1-2, is KAGVTQTPRYLIKTRGQQVTLSCSPISGHRSVSWYQQTPGQGLQFLFEYFSETQRNKGNFPGRFSGRQFSNSRSEMNVSTLELGDSALYLCASSLIQGGTNYGYTFGSGTRLTVV.